Listed below are T cell receptor beta chains from one sample, sequenced in a study of T cell responses to AZD1222 COVID-19 vaccine. Here immunoSEQ multiplex PCR was the method, and the copy in TCRdb shows in-frame clones only, minus some. The sample lists roughly 180,000 clones, about nine tenths occurring once. The sequencing used peripheral blood, collected on day 0 of AZD1222 vaccination. The receptors come from an adult in good health. Both conserved end residues are part of each CDR3. Only part of the rows carry a size: once, few, many, or a class if the clone is expanded.

j_call,v_call,clone_size,cdr3_aa
TRBJ1-1,TRBV21-1,.,CASSKAAGEDFTEAFF
TRBJ2-4,TRBV5-8,.,CASSSYRDRAKNIQYF
TRBJ1-6,TRBV27,.,CASSHDRASYNSPLHF
TRBJ1-2,TRBV7-2,.,CASSLAPGIWGYTF
TRBJ2-7,TRBV18,once,CASSLGQGYEQYF
TRBJ2-5,TRBV9,.,CASSVSPAGGRETQYF
TRBJ2-1,TRBV7-2,.,CASSLGLGSGNEQFF
TRBJ1-2,TRBV4-3,.,CASSQDSQGLFYGYTF
TRBJ2-2,TRBV7-6,.,CASSPGLGPGTGELFF
TRBJ2-7,TRBV6-6,.,CASRGGQMSSYEQYF
TRBJ2-5,TRBV7-9,.,CASSLEGGAQYF
TRBJ2-3,TRBV5-1,once,CASSKGLAGTDTQYF
TRBJ2-3,TRBV6-1,.,CASSEGPVGPSTDTQYF
TRBJ1-1,TRBV4-3,.,CASSQDLSMDTEAFF
TRBJ1-1,TRBV9,.,CASSVGLGSEAFF
TRBJ2-3,TRBV5-4,.,CASSPGGRAYSTDTQYF
TRBJ1-1,TRBV11-2,once,CASSLRVRGPDTEAFF
TRBJ1-5,TRBV6-2/TRBV6-3,once,CASSFSDSGTQHF
TRBJ1-1,TRBV6-2/TRBV6-3,.,CASSYPMTGTEAFF
TRBJ2-1,TRBV5-8,once,CASSLEGYGGRLNEQFF
TRBJ1-3,TRBV5-6,.,CASSYLGQAGNTIYF
TRBJ2-5,TRBV18,.,CASAGGPGETQYF
TRBJ2-3,TRBV5-1,.,CASSLEGTSPRTDTQYF
TRBJ1-6,TRBV1,.,CTSSQEVHRDSPLHF
TRBJ1-1,TRBV19,once,CASSMARGTEAFF
TRBJ1-5,TRBV27,once,CASRELQGPNQPQHF
TRBJ1-1,TRBV19,.,CASSTGTGRTEAFF
TRBJ2-3,TRBV9,.,CASSVGTGEITDTQYF
TRBJ2-7,TRBV5-8,.,CASSWGGQGHSYEQYF
TRBJ2-3,TRBV7-7,.,CASSPRLAGGPDTQYF
TRBJ2-6,TRBV5-6,.,CASSLDSFGANVLTF
TRBJ1-1,TRBV6-5,.,CASSSQSELNTEAFF
TRBJ1-1,TRBV27,.,CASSLSRGTEAFF
TRBJ2-3,TRBV6-6,.,CASSYLRDPSTDTQYF
TRBJ2-5,TRBV7-9,.,CASSPRTGGQETQYF
TRBJ1-4,TRBV15,.,CATSRDPRSYEKLFF
TRBJ1-6,TRBV18,.,CASSPGRGNSPLHF
TRBJ1-2,TRBV9,.,CASSADRENYGYTF
TRBJ1-4,TRBV4-1,.,CASSPSGREPRELFF
TRBJ1-2,TRBV7-2,.,CASSFLQGHYGYTF
TRBJ1-5,TRBV7-8,.,CASSGLSSNQPQHF
TRBJ2-3,TRBV7-3,.,CASSPSRSSTDTQYF
TRBJ2-7,TRBV7-8,.,CASSPRQGVNEQYF
TRBJ2-1,TRBV21-1,.,CASSSSRRVDSSSYNEQFF
TRBJ2-1,TRBV5-4,.,CASSASEGGWEQFF
TRBJ2-7,TRBV4-1,.,CASSQGDVYEQYF
TRBJ2-7,TRBV5-6,.,CASSLGGGGLYEQYF
TRBJ2-1,TRBV5-4,few,CASSLESSGGENEQFF
TRBJ2-5,TRBV5-1,once,CASTLAGEETQYF
TRBJ2-7,TRBV2,.,CASRDNEQYF
TRBJ2-7,TRBV12-2,.,CASRGVGQGIKSYEQYF
TRBJ2-1,TRBV30,once,CAWSAGQEYNEQFF